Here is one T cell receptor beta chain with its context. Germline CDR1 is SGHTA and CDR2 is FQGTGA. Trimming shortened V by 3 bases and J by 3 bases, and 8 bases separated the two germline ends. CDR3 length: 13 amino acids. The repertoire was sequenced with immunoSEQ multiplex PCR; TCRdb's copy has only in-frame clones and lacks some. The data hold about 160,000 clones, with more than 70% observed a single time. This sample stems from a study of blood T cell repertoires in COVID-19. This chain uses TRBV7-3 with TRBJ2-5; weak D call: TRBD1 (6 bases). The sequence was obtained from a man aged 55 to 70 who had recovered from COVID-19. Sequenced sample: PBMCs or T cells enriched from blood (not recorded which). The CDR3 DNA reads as TGTGCCAGCAGCTTTGCAGGGGAAGAGACCCAGTACTTC. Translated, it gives CASSFAGEETQYF.